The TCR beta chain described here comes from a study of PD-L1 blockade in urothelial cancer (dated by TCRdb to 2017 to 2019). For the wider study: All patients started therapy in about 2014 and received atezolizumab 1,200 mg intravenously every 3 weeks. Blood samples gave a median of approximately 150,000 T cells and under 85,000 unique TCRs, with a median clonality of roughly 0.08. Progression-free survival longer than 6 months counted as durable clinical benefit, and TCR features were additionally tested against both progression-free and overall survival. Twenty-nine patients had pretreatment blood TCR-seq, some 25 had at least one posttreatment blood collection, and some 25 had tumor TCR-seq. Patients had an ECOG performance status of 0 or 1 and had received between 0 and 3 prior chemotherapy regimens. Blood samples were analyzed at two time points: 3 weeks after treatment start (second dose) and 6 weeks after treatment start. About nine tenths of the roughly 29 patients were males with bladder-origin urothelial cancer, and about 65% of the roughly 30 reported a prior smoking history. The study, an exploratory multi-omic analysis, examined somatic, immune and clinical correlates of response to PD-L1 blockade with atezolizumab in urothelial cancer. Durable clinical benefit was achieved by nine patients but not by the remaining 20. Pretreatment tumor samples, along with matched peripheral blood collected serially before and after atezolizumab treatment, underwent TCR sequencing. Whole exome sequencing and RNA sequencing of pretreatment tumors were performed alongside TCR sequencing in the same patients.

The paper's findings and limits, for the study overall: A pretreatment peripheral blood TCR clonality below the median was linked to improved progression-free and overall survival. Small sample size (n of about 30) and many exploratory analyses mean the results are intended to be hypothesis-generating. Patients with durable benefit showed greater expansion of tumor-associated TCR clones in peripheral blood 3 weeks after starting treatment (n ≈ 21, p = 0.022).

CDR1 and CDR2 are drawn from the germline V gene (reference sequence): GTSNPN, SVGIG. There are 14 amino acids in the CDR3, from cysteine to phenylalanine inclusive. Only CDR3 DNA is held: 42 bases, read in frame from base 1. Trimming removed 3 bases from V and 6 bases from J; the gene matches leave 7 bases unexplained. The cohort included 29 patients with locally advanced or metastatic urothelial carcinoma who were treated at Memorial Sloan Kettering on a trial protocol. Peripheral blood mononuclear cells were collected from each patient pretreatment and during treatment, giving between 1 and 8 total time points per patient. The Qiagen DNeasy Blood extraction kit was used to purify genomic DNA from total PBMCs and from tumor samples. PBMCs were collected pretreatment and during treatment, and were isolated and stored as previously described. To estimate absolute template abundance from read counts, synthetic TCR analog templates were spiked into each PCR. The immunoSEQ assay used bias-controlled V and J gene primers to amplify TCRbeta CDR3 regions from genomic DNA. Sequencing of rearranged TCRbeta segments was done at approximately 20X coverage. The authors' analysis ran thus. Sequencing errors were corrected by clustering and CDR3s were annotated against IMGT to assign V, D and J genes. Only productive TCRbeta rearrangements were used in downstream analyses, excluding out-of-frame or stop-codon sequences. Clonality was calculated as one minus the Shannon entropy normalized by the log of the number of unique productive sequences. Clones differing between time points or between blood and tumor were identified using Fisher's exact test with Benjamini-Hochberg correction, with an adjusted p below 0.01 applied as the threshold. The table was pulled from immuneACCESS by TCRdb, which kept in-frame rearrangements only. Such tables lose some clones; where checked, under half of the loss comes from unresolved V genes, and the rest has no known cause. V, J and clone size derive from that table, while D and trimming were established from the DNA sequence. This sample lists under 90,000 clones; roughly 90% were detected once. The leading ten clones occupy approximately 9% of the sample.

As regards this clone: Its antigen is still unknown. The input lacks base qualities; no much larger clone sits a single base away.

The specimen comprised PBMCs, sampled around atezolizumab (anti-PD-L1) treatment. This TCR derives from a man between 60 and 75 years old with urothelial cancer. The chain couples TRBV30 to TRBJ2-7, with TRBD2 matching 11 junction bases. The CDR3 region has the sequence CAWRPPGLAVEQYF. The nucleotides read TGTGCCTGGAGACCTCCGGGACTAGCGGTCGAGCAGTACTTC.